The 11 T cell receptor beta chains below were found in one sample sequenced in a study of T cells in Graves' hyperthyroidism and ophthalmopathy. TCR beta CDR3 region amplification was performed from RNA transcripts. The TCR CDR3 first-round RT-PCR relied on the HTBI primer set. TCRdb reanalysed the multiplex PCR reads using MiXCR and keeps one entry per CDR3 protein. This sample carries more than 500,000 distinct CDR3 sequences, about 14% of them seen once, and the ten largest clones take about 4.5%. The material sequenced was blood. These receptors came from a woman in her 40s with Graves' ophthalmopathy.

This clonotype appeared many times. The rearrangement joins TRBV28 to TRBJ1-2; D may be TRBD1 (5 bases). Deletions cut 3 bases from V and 1 base from J, with 9 bases between. The CDR3 sequence is 14 residues long. Germline CDR1 reads MDHEN; CDR2 reads SYDVKM. The CDR3 DNA sequence: TGTGCCAGCAGTTTGCTGACAGATAACTATGGCTACACCTTC. Translating gives CASSLLTDNYGYTF.

This clonotype was observed many times. The chain joins TRBV5-1 to TRBJ2-7, with D possibly being TRBD2 (5 bases). Germline V gene sequence: CDR1 SGHRS, CDR2 YFSETQ. The length of the CDR3 is 13 residues. The V end was cut by 4 bases, the J end by 7 bases, with 15 bases between. Here the CDR3 reads CASSRERGREQYF. DNA of the CDR3: TGCGCCAGCAGCCGGGAAAGAGGTCGGGAGCAGTACTTC.

This clonotype has a count of ten or more. CDR3 protein: CASSPDTSQETQYF. The CDR3, as DNA: TGTGCCAGCAGCCCAGACACGAGCCAAGAGACCCAGTACTTC. The chain couples TRBV7-9 to TRBJ2-5; D not resolved. This CDR3 is 14 amino acids long. The V end lost 5 bases, the J end lost 1 base, and 11 bases lay between the germline ends. Per the germline V gene, CDR1 is SEHNR and CDR2 is FQNEAQ (reference sequence).

Ten or more counts support this clonotype. The V call is TRBV11-3, the J call TRBJ1-1; D call uncertain. Germline values: CDR1 SGHNT, CDR2 YENEEA. Trimming pared 0 bases from V and 1 base from J, leaving 9 bases between. The CDR3 sequence is 15 residues long. CDR3 region: CASSLDRGWNTEAFF. CDR3 sequence (DNA): TGTGCCAGCAGCTTAGATCGCGGATGGAACACTGAAGCTTTCTTT.

This clonotype came up many times. This sequence joins TRBV30 and TRBJ2-7, with TRBD2 as a possible D gene (6 bases). The germline gives CDR1 GTSNPN, CDR2 SVGIG (reference sequence). The ends were cut back, 5 bases at V and 0 bases at J, with 11 bases in the middle. The CDR3 runs to 13 residues. CDR3 nucleotide sequence: TGTGCCTGGGGGAGGACAACCTCCTACGAGCAGTACTTC. This gives the protein CAWGRTTSYEQYF.

Many counts were recorded for this clonotype. V and J are TRBV9 and TRBJ2-3; D might be TRBD2 (5 bases). V lost 0 bases to trimming and J lost 5 bases, with 10 bases between them. The CDR3 runs to 14 residues. CDR1 is SGDLS and CDR2 is YYNGEE in the germline V gene. The CDR3 coding sequence is TGTGCCAGCAGCGTAGGCGGAGGCGGAGATACGCAGTATTTT. It translates to CASSVGGGGDTQYF.

This clonotype has only a few counts. The chain carries TRBV4-3 and TRBJ1-1; D is perhaps TRBD1 (5 bases). The CDR3 has 13 amino acids. CDR1 is LGHNA and CDR2 is YSLEER in the germline V gene. The ends were cut back, 0 bases at V and 9 bases at J, with 11 bases in the middle. The CDR3, as DNA: TGCGCCAGCAGCCAAGATGGCAGGGATAAAGCTTTCTTT. Protein: CASSQDGRDKAFF.

The sample holds many counts of this clonotype. V gene TRBV20-1 combines with J gene TRBJ2-5; the D is unclear. The germline gives CDR1 DFQATT, CDR2 SNEGSKA (reference sequence). This CDR3 contains 13 residues. The V gene lost 5 bases and the J gene lost 5 bases, with 15 bases spanning the gap. CDR3 loop: CSALPSPLETQYF. CDR3 nucleotide sequence: TGCAGTGCTTTACCGAGCCCTCTGGAGACCCAGTACTTC.

This clonotype was found many times. The chain has TRBV28 and TRBJ2-7; D tentatively reads TRBD1 or TRBD2 (5 bases each). Germline CDR1 is MDHEN and CDR2 is SYDVKM. This CDR3 spans 16 amino acids. The V and J ends lost 7 bases and 3 bases respectively, with 22 bases between them. The CDR3 coding sequence is TGTGCCAGCATAACCGAGGGGTCCCCTGGATTCTACGAGCAGTACTTC. As protein: CASITEGSPGFYEQYF. The full variable domain, rest sourced from reference TRBV28 and TRBJ2-7, is DVKVTQSSRYLVKRTGEKVFLECVQDMDHENMFWYRQDPGLGLRLIYFSYDVKMKEKGDIPEGYSVSREKKERFSLILESASTNQTSMYLCASITEGSPGFYEQYFGPGTRLTVT.

The chain joins TRBV14 to TRBJ1-1; no clear D gene. The CDR3 consists of 10 residues. Germline V gives CDR1 SGHDN, CDR2 FVKESK. Trimming took 5 bases from V and 11 from J, leaving 9 bases between them. CDR3 sequence: CASSVTQAFF. CDR3 nucleotides: TGTGCCAGCAGCGTGACGCAGGCTTTCTTT.

The sample holds many counts of this clonotype. The chain has TRBV6-2 or TRBV6-3 and TRBJ2-5; D unclear. The ends were cut back, 7 bases at V and 0 bases at J, with 9 bases in the middle. CDR3 length: 13 residues. Germline CDR1 MNHEY, CDR2 SVGEGT. This CDR3 reads CASTRRNQETQYF. In DNA form, the CDR3 reads TGTGCCAGCACCCGACGGAACCAAGAGACCCAGTACTTC.